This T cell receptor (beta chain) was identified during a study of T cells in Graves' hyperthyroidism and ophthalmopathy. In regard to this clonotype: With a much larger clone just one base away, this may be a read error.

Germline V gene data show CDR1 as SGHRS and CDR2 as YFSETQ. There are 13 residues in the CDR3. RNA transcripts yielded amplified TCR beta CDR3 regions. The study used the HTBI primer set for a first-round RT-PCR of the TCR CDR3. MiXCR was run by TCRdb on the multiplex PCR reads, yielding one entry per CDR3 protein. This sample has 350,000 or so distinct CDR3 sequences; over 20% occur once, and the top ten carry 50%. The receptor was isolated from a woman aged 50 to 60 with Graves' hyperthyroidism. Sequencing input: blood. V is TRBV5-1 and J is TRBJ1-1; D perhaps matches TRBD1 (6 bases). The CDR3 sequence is CASSSQGDTETFF. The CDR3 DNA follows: TGCGCCAGCAGCTCACAGGGCGACACTGAAACTTTCTTT.